Below are 16 T cell receptor beta chains sequenced from a single sample in a study of stem cell transplantation in POMP-related autoinflammatory disease. Clones were sequenced by immunoSEQ multiplex PCR, and TCRdb holds only the in-frame ones, with some missing. The sample yields approximately 65,000 clones, approximately 91% seen once. The sample was CD4+ T cells from PBMCs, taken after stem cell transplantation. Source of these receptors: a human patient with POMP-related autoinflammation and immune dysregulation (PRAID). Part of the T cell pool may stem from the graft donor.

The V call is TRBV5-6, the J call TRBJ2-2, with 8 bases fitting TRBD2. V gave up 0 bases and J gave up 5 bases; unmatched junction bases: 3. The CDR3 is made up of 15 amino acids. CDR1 is SGHDT, CDR2 YYEEEE, per germline. DNA for the CDR3: TGTGCCAGCAGCTTGGCGGGCGGGAGGACCGGGGAGCTGTTTTTT. Encoded protein: CASSLAGGRTGELFF.

This clone was counted once. The rearrangement joins TRBV27 to TRBJ2-7; 7 bases fit TRBD2. CDR3 length: 16 amino acids. In germline, CDR1 is MNHEY, CDR2 SMNVEV (reference sequence). Trimming cost V 6 bases and J 6 bases; bases outside gene matches: 17. The CDR3 DNA is TGTGCCAGCAGCCATATTCCCCTGGGGGGGACGTTCGAGCAGTACTTC. The encoded protein is CASSHIPLGGTFEQYF.

The chain recombines TRBV28 with TRBJ1-1; a possible D gene is TRBD1 (5 bases). Trimming pared 8 bases from V and 0 bases from J, leaving 10 bases between. The CDR3 length is 13 residues. Germline V gives CDR1 MDHEN, CDR2 SYDVKM. In nucleotides, the CDR3 is TGTGCCAGCGAGGGACCCATGAACACTGAAGCTTTCTTT. It translates to CASEGPMNTEAFF.

This chain joins TRBV3-1 (or the pseudogene TRBV3-2) and TRBJ2-3; perhaps TRBD2 as D (5 bases). Germline V gene data show CDR1 as LGHDT and CDR2 as YNNKEL (reference sequence). The V and J ends lost 4 bases and 0 bases respectively, with 11 bases between them. CDR3 length equals 15 residues. CDR3: CASSRSSSSTDTQYF. CDR3 DNA: TGTGCCAGCAGCCGTTCTAGCTCTAGCACAGATACGCAGTATTTT.

The genes are TRBV27 and TRBJ2-3; D is perhaps TRBD1 (6 bases). The CDR3 totals 17 residues. V was clipped by 3 bases and J by 0 bases, with 16 bases between them. Germline-derived CDR1 and CDR2 are MNHEY and SMNVEV (reference sequence). CDR3 sequence: CASSFDFGGFSTDTQYF. DNA of the CDR3: TGTGCCAGCAGTTTTGATTTTGGGGGCTTCAGCACAGATACGCAGTATTTT.

This chain links TRBV7-9 with TRBJ1-3; possibly TRBD1 for D (5 bases). The CDR3 is made up of 13 amino acids. Germline lookup yields CDR1 SEHNR and CDR2 FQNEAQ (reference sequence). The V end was cut by 5 bases, the J end by 3 bases, with 8 bases between. The CDR3 DNA sequence: TGTGCCAGCAGCAGGGACGGTGGAAACACCATATATTTT. Its protein product is CASSRDGGNTIYF.

The rearrangement links TRBV7-9 to TRBJ2-2; the match to TRBD1 covers 9 bases. Germline trimming cut 2 bases from V and 4 bases from J; bases unmatched to any gene: 11. The CDR3 spans 18 residues. Germline loops: CDR1 SEHNR, CDR2 FQNEAQ (reference sequence). In nucleotides, the CDR3 is TGTGCCAGCAGCTTAAGGATAACCGGGACAGGGAGCACCGGGGAGCTGTTTTTT. This gives the protein CASSLRITGTGSTGELFF.

J is TRBJ1-2 and V is TRBV6-6; 7 nucleotides agree with TRBD1. The CDR3 runs to 15 residues. V shed 4 bases and J 8 bases; nucleotides not matched to a gene: 13. In germline, CDR1 is MNHNY, CDR2 SVGAGI (reference sequence). The CDR3 sequence: CASSFSGTEGGGYTF. CDR3 coding DNA: TGTGCCAGCAGTTTTTCCGGGACAGAGGGAGGGGGCTACACCTTC.

The rearrangement links TRBV3-1 (or the pseudogene TRBV3-2) to TRBJ1-2, with D maybe TRBD1 (6 bases). Germline V CDR1 and CDR2: LGHDT, YNNKEL (reference sequence). V was clipped by 2 bases and J by 5 bases, with 9 bases between them. This CDR3 spans 13 amino acids. The CDR3 loop is CASSQKGGYGYTF. CDR3 nucleotides: TGTGCCAGCAGCCAAAAGGGGGGATATGGCTACACCTTC.

The chain employs TRBV11-2 and TRBJ2-7; TRBD1 matches 7 bases. V lost 5 bases and J lost 4; bases outside the gene matches: 8. Germline V lookup: CDR1 SGHAT, CDR2 FQNNGV. The CDR3 is 14 residues long. The CDR3, as DNA: TGTGCCAGCAGCCCCGGGACAGAGCTTTACGAGCAGTACTTC. Protein sequence: CASSPGTELYEQYF. Based on the CDR3 plus reference TRBV11-2 and TRBJ2-7, the full variable domain is EAGVAQSPRYKIIEKRQSVAFWCNPISGHATLYWYQQILGQGPKLLIQFQNNGVVDDSQLPKDRFSAERLKGVDSTLKIQPAKLEDSAVYLCASSPGTELYEQYFGPGTRLTVT.

The CDR3 DNA is TGTGCCAGCTCAGAGGGGGTAATGGCAGATACGCAGTATTTT. This translates into CASSEGVMADTQYF. This chain uses TRBV18 with TRBJ2-3; weak D call: TRBD1 (6 bases). Per the germline V gene, CDR1 is KGHSH and CDR2 is LQKENI. This CDR3 comprises 14 residues. V dropped 5 bases and J dropped 4 bases, with 13 bases sitting between them.

The chain recombines TRBV5-8 with TRBJ1-2, with unresolved D. Germline CDR1 is SGHTS and CDR2 is YDEGEE. V was cut by 0 bases and J by 0 bases, with 12 bases left in between. This CDR3 spans 16 amino acids. This chain's CDR3 is CASSLEEIASNYGYTF. Written as DNA, the CDR3 is TGTGCCAGCAGCTTGGAGGAGATAGCCTCTAACTATGGCTACACCTTC.

The chain joins TRBV6-1 to TRBJ1-3, with D hard to call. V lost 4 bases and J lost 1, with 14 bases in between. Germline CDR1 reads MNHNS; CDR2 reads SASEGT. This CDR3 spans 16 amino acids. CDR3 amino acids: CASSVAGTRSGNTIYF. CDR3 DNA sequence: TGTGCCAGCAGTGTGGCAGGTACAAGATCTGGAAACACCATATATTTT.

This chain connects TRBV2 to TRBJ1-4; D is uncertain. V was trimmed by 5 bases and J by 7 bases, leaving 5 bases between them. Germline V lookup: CDR1 SNHLY, CDR2 FYNNEI. The CDR3 runs 11 residues. The CDR3 nucleotides are TGTGCCAGCAGTCTCAGTGAAAAACTGTTTTTT. Translation gives CASSLSEKLFF.

The V and J genes are TRBV11-2 and TRBJ2-1; 8 nucleotides match TRBD1. The germline CDR1 and CDR2 sequences are SGHAT and FQNNGV. V lost 1 base, J lost 2 bases, and 10 bases stayed unmatched. The CDR3 contains 18 residues. Written as DNA, the CDR3 is TGTGCCAGCAGCTTAGTCCTCCAGGGGGCGCCGCCCTACAATGAGCAGTTCTTC. Translation: CASSLVLQGAPPYNEQFF.

The chain uses TRBV4-1 and TRBJ2-3; D is perhaps TRBD2 (6 bases). The length of the CDR3 is 19 residues. Trimming removed 0 bases from V and 0 bases from J, with 19 bases in between. Germline CDR1 and CDR2: MGHRA and YSYEKL. The chain's CDR3 is CASSQERGWGGTSTDTQYF. The DNA for the CDR3 is TGCGCCAGCAGCCAAGAGCGGGGTTGGGGCGGGACCAGCACAGATACGCAGTATTTT.